The 9 T cell receptor beta chains below all came from one sample that was sequenced in a study. TCRdb analysed the RT-PCR reads with MiXCR anew, one entry per CDR3 protein. This table holds some 4,000 distinct CDR3 sequences, 34% found once. The sequenced material came from memory CD4+ T cells from salivary gland. Source of these receptors: a female donor with primary Sjogren's syndrome.

This clonotype was counted at least ten times. The CDR3, as DNA: TGTGCCAGCAGCTACAGGGGGGCCACTGAAGCTTTCTTT. This sequence encodes CASSYRGATEAFF. The chain combines TRBV9 with TRBJ1-1; 8 nucleotides match TRBD1. Unmatched junction bases numbered 3, after V lost 4 bases and J lost 4 bases. The CDR3 length is 13 residues. From germline, CDR1 is SGDLS and CDR2 YYNGEE.

The chain carries TRBV20-1 and TRBJ1-2, with D hard to call. V was cut by 3 bases and J by 2 bases, with 10 bases left in between. This CDR3 is built from 13 residues. Germline V gene lookup returns CDR1 DFQATT and CDR2 SNEGSKA (reference sequence). CDR3 sequence (DNA): TGCAGTGCTAGTGAGGACGGAAACTATGGCTACACCTTC. This encodes CSASEDGNYGYTF.

This clonotype counts as medium-sized. V usage is TRBV5-1 and J usage is TRBJ1-5; tentative D call: TRBD1 (5 bases). Trimming took off 4 bases at V and 7 bases at J, with 15 bases between the two ends. CDR1 and CDR2 from the germline V gene are SGHRS and YFSETQ. CDR3 length: 14 residues. The CDR3 DNA sequence: TGCGCCAGCAGCCTCTCGGGGGGGAAGCAGCCCCAGCATTTT. This translates into CASSLSGGKQPQHF.

This clonotype is judged medium-sized (0.01 to 0.1%). This sequence joins TRBV28 and TRBJ2-7, with D tentatively TRBD1 (5 bases). The CDR3 runs 15 residues. Germline values: CDR1 MDHEN, CDR2 SYDVKM. Between the trimmed V and J ends, which lost 2 bases and 0 bases, there was a span of 11 bases. The CDR3, as DNA: TGTGCCAGCAGTTTAGGGGTAGGGGCCTCCTACGAGCAGTACGTC. It translates to CASSLGVGASYEQYV.

For this clonotype: A much larger clone lies one base from this, so it may be a read error. The chain links TRBV18 to TRBJ2-1; D is undetermined. V lost 1 base to trimming and J lost 13 bases, with 14 bases between them. Germline V gene sequence: CDR1 KGHSH, CDR2 LQKENI. This CDR3 comprises 13 residues. CDR3 in DNA: TGTGCCAGCTCACCACGGGCGCAAGAGACCCAGTTCTTC. This sequence encodes CASSPRAQETQFF.

This clonotype is large (0.1 to 1%). The chain recombines TRBV12-3 or TRBV12-4 with TRBJ2-7, with TRBD2 identical over 9 bases. The CDR3 runs 15 residues. J lost 9 bases, V lost 5 bases, and 14 bases had no gene match. CDR3 loop: CASSPPGLAGGAQYF. In DNA form, the CDR3 reads TGTGCCAGCAGTCCACCGGGACTAGCAGGAGGGGCGCAGTACTTC.

By frequency in the sample, this clonotype is medium-sized. The CDR3 coding sequence is TGCAGTGCTAGAGTGGGAAGAACAGGGGGCAATCAGCCCCAGCATTTT. This encodes CSARVGRTGGNQPQHF. The V and J genes are TRBV20-1 and TRBJ1-5, with TRBD1 matching 7 bases. The CDR3 spans 16 residues. The ends lost 1 base at V and 2 bases at J; junction bases unmatched: 8. Germline CDR1 DFQATT, CDR2 SNEGSKA (reference sequence).

By share, this clonotype counts as large. For the CDR3, the DNA is TGTGCCAGCAGTCCTACAGGGTCAGGTGGCTACACCTTC. Its translation is CASSPTGSGGYTF. The rearrangement uses TRBV12-3 or TRBV12-4 and TRBJ1-2; D may be TRBD1 (6 bases). V lost 5 bases and J lost 7, with 14 bases in between. The CDR3 extends over 13 amino acids.

Sample share makes this clonotype medium-sized. The rearrangement links TRBV7-3 to TRBJ2-2; D tentatively reads TRBD1 or TRBD2 (5 bases each). Trimming stripped 0 bases from V and 2 bases from J, with 10 bases between. This CDR3 spans 16 amino acids. Germline V gives CDR1 SGHTA, CDR2 FQGTGA. The CDR3: CASSLTWDLNTGELFF. The DNA of the CDR3 is TGTGCCAGCAGCTTAACGTGGGACCTAAACACCGGGGAGCTGTTTTTT.